The 25 T cell receptor beta chains below come from one sample, sequenced in a study of blood T cell repertoires in COVID-19. Sequencing was performed with immunoSEQ multiplex PCR; in TCRdb, only in-frame clones are kept and a portion is missing. Counted here are 300,000 or so clones, 85% occurring once; the ten biggest clones make up around 4%. The sequenced sample consisted of peripheral blood. These receptors came from a woman aged 45-60 years with active or convalescent COVID-19.

The CDR3 region has the DNA TGTGCCAGCAGCTTATCCACGGTCCCGGGGGAAAAACTGTTTTTT. Its protein is CASSLSTVPGEKLFF. The V and J genes are TRBV7-9 and TRBJ1-4; D unresolved. Trimming removed 2 bases at V and 8 bases at J, with 15 bases between. The CDR3 length is 15 residues. Germline CDR1 reads SEHNR; CDR2 reads FQNEAQ (reference sequence).

The chain uses TRBV27 and TRBJ2-3, with TRBD1 identical over 8 bases. Per the germline V gene, CDR1 is MNHEY and CDR2 is SMNVEV (reference sequence). The CDR3 has 14 residues. V was clipped by 8 bases and J by 1 base; unmatched bases: 5. The DNA of the CDR3 is TGTGCCAGCCACGGACAGGGCCGCACAGATACGCAGTATTTT. This sequence encodes CASHGQGRTDTQYF.

The rearrangement links TRBV2 to TRBJ2-7; 10 positions match TRBD2. This CDR3 has 13 amino acids. V lost 11 bases and J lost 0; bases outside the gene matches: 4. CDR1 and CDR2 (germline): SNHLY, FYNNEI. CDR3 amino acids: CAGTSALSYEQYF. In DNA form, the CDR3 reads TGTGCCGGGACTAGCGCCCTCTCCTACGAGCAGTACTTC.

This rearrangement joins TRBV2 to TRBJ2-7; 7 bases line up with TRBD1. Germline V gene data show CDR1 as SNHLY and CDR2 as FYNNEI. The CDR3 has 15 residues. V lost 7 bases, J lost 3 bases, and 12 bases stayed unmatched. Written as DNA, the CDR3 is TGTGCCAGCAAACCTCGACAGGGCTTTGACTACGAGCAGTACTTC. Protein product: CASKPRQGFDYEQYF.

The V gene is TRBV5-4, the J gene TRBJ2-2, with TRBD2 matching over 10 bases. J gave up 5 bases and V 3 bases, and 10 bases lay outside the gene matches. The CDR3 is 17 residues long. Germline CDR1 is SGHNT and CDR2 is YYREEE (reference sequence). CDR3: CASSSPGVAGGTGELFF. The CDR3 DNA reads TGTGCCAGCAGCTCCCCGGGGGTAGCGGGAGGAACCGGGGAGCTGTTTTTT.

A few counts support this clone. The gene calls are TRBV12-3 or TRBV12-4 and TRBJ2-7; 7 nucleotides agree with TRBD1. V lost 7 bases to trimming and J lost 7 bases; unmatched junction nucleotides: 7. This CDR3 spans 12 amino acids. The CDR3 region is CASTGTAREQYF. DNA for the CDR3: TGTGCCAGCACAGGGACAGCGCGGGAGCAGTACTTC.

This clone was counted at least ten times. V and J are TRBV27 and TRBJ2-7; tentatively, D is TRBD2 (6 bases). Trimming shortened V by 5 bases and J by 4 bases, and 18 bases separated the two germline ends. Germline-derived CDR1 and CDR2 are MNHEY and SMNVEV (reference sequence). This CDR3 has 15 amino acids. Written as DNA, the CDR3 is TGTGCCAGCAGTCCGGGAGCGGGCGCCGGATACGAGCAGTACTTC. The encoded protein is CASSPGAGAGYEQYF.

This clone showed up just once. CDR3 sequence (DNA): TGTGCCAGCAGCCCCTCCCTCGGGACTAGCGGGAGTGAGACCCAGTACTTC. Protein sequence: CASSPSLGTSGSETQYF. The V call is TRBV5-6, the J call TRBJ2-5; TRBD2 aligns across 14 bases. The CDR3 consists of 17 residues. CDR1 is SGHDT, CDR2 YYEEEE, per germline. Trimming at V came to 4 bases and at J to 5 bases, leaving 10 bases not matched to a gene.

For the CDR3, the DNA is TGCGCCAGCAGCCAAGAATTAGCGGGAGGCCTCACCCGAGAGACCCAGTACTTC. Translating gives CASSQELAGGLTRETQYF. This chain connects TRBV4-1 to TRBJ2-5; 10 nucleotides align to TRBD2. Germline V gene sequence: CDR1 MGHRA, CDR2 YSYEKL. The CDR3 loop spans 18 amino acids. The J segment lost 4 bases and the V segment lost 0 bases, leaving 11 bases of the junction unmatched.

The chain links TRBV18 to TRBJ2-7; TRBD2 matches at 9 bases. The junction had 5 bases not matched to a gene; V was cut back by 3 bases and J by 5 bases. The germline CDR1 and CDR2 sequences are KGHSH and LQKENI. CDR3 size: 14 residues. CDR3 coding DNA: TGTGCCAGCTCACCGTTAGCGGGAGCTAACGAGCAGTACTTC. Translation: CASSPLAGANEQYF. The full variable domain, its missing parts supplied by reference TRBV18 and TRBJ2-7, is NAGVMQNPRHLVRRRGQEARLRCSPMKGHSHVYWYRQLPEEGLKFMVYLQKENIIDESGMPKERFSAEFPKEGPSILRIQQVVRGDSAAYFCASSPLAGANEQYFGPGTRLTVT.

The chain is built from TRBV7-2 and TRBJ2-7; TRBD2 aligns across 7 bases. The CDR3 runs to 15 residues. J was trimmed by 0 bases and V by 5 bases; bases with no gene match: 7. The germline CDR1 and CDR2 sequences are SGHTA and FQGNSA. In DNA, the CDR3 is TGTGCCAGCAGCCATCCTCGGGACTACTCCTACGAGCAGTACTTC. Protein product: CASSHPRDYSYEQYF. Filled out from reference TRBV7-2 and TRBJ2-7, the complete variable domain reads GAGVSQSPSNKVTEKGKDVELRCDPISGHTALYWYRQSLGQGLEFLIYFQGNSAPDKSGLPSDRFSAERTGGSVSTLTIQRTQQEDSAVYLCASSHPRDYSYEQYFGPGTRLTVT.

Ten or more counts support this clone. The V and J genes are TRBV25-1 and TRBJ2-3; D might be TRBD1 (6 bases). The CDR3 contains 13 residues. The V end lost 10 bases, the J end lost 1 base, and 12 bases lay between the germline ends. Germline loops: CDR1 MGHDK, CDR2 SYGVNS. The CDR3 here is CATAGVGTDTQYF. In DNA, the CDR3 is TGTGCCACCGCAGGGGTGGGCACAGATACGCAGTATTTT. Full variable domain (outside the CDR3, taken from reference TRBV25-1 and TRBJ2-3): EADIYQTPRYLVIGTGKKITLECSQTMGHDKMYWYQQDPGMELHLIHYSYGVNSTEKGDLSSESTVSRIRTEHFPLTLESARPSHTSQYLCATAGVGTDTQYFGPGTRLTVL.

J is TRBJ2-3 and V is TRBV28; D might be TRBD1 (7 bases). CDR3 size: 15 residues. Germline V gene sequence: CDR1 MDHEN, CDR2 SYDVKM. Trimming cost V 6 bases and J 3 bases, with 16 bases left between them. The CDR3, as DNA: TGTGCCAGCAGCCCGCAGGGGGGAAGGACAGATACGCAGTATTTT. This sequence encodes CASSPQGGRTDTQYF.

V is TRBV19 and J is TRBJ1-1; D not certain. V lost 5 bases to trimming and J lost 1 base, with 8 bases between them. The germline V gene has CDR1 LNHDA and CDR2 SQIVND (reference sequence). The CDR3 spans 13 residues. The CDR3 bases are TGTGCCAGTAGTCAACAGACGAACACTGAAGCTTTCTTT. It codes for CASSQQTNTEAFF.

The chain combines TRBV6-5 with TRBJ2-5; 12 bases are shared with TRBD2. From germline, CDR1 is MNHEY and CDR2 SVGAGI. J was trimmed by 5 bases and V by 0 bases; bases with no gene match: 4. This CDR3 has 16 residues. The CDR3 spells CASSYSGLAGVETQYF. Written as DNA, the CDR3 is TGTGCCAGCAGTTACTCGGGACTAGCGGGCGTCGAGACCCAGTACTTC.

This clone was counted a few times. This sequence joins TRBV5-1 and TRBJ1-1; D gene uncertain. CDR1 and CDR2 from the germline V gene are SGHRS and YFSETQ. V was pared by 0 bases and J by 1 base, with 7 bases between. The CDR3 is 14 residues long. The CDR3 reads CASSLANRNTEAFF. The DNA of the CDR3 is TGCGCCAGCAGCTTGGCCAATAGGAACACTGAAGCTTTCTTT.

With regard to this clone: Other DNA sequences in the same sample also yield this CDR3. The chain is built from TRBV7-9 and TRBJ2-1; 9 bases fit TRBD1. Per the germline V gene, CDR1 is SEHNR and CDR2 is FQNEAQ (reference sequence). With V trimmed by 5 bases and J by 7 bases, 6 bases remained unmatched. CDR3 length: 14 amino acids. The CDR3: CASSPRDRVNEQFF. For the CDR3, the DNA is TGTGCCAGCAGCCCCCGGGACAGGGTAAATGAGCAGTTCTTC. The whole variable domain, filled in from reference TRBV7-9 and TRBJ2-1, reads DTGVSQNPRHKITKRGQNVTFRCDPISEHNRLYWYRQTLGQGPEFLTYFQNEAQLEKSRLLSDRFSAERPKGSFSTLEIQRTEQGDSAMYLCASSPRDRVNEQFFGPGTRLTVL.

This chain joins TRBV18 and TRBJ1-1, with D possibly matching TRBD1 (5 bases). This CDR3 has 16 amino acids. The ends were cut back, 0 bases at V and 0 bases at J, with 11 bases in the middle. The germline CDR1 and CDR2 sequences are KGHSH and LQKENI. The CDR3 sequence: CASSPPGGNVNTEAFF. CDR3 in DNA: TGTGCCAGCTCACCACCGGGGGGTAACGTGAACACTGAAGCTTTCTTT. The full variable domain, with the rest looked up from reference TRBV18 and TRBJ1-1, is NAGVMQNPRHLVRRRGQEARLRCSPMKGHSHVYWYRQLPEEGLKFMVYLQKENIIDESGMPKERFSAEFPKEGPSILRIQQVVRGDSAAYFCASSPPGGNVNTEAFFGQGTRLTVV.

The chain combines TRBV5-1 with TRBJ2-7, with TRBD2 matching 8 bases. V lost 0 bases and J lost 1; bases outside the gene matches: 3. Germline V CDR1 and CDR2: SGHRS, YFSETQ. The CDR3 sequence is 15 residues long. Here the CDR3 reads CASSLVAGPSYEQYF. The CDR3 region has the DNA TGCGCCAGCAGCTTGGTAGCGGGACCGTCCTACGAGCAGTACTTC.

A single count supports this clone. The V gene is TRBV20-1, the J gene TRBJ2-3; no clear D. V was shortened by 3 bases and J by 7 bases, with 8 bases between the two germline ends. The CDR3 runs to 11 residues. Germline V CDR1 and CDR2: DFQATT, SNEGSKA (reference sequence). CDR3 amino acids: CSARSVNTQYF. DNA of the CDR3: TGCAGTGCTAGGTCCGTTAATACGCAGTATTTT.

The genes are TRBV27 and TRBJ2-7, with 11 bases lining up with TRBD2. Germline CDR1 is MNHEY and CDR2 is SMNVEV (reference sequence). Losses at the gene ends were 0 bases for V and 3 bases for J; bases not matched to a gene: 10. CDR3 size: 18 residues. In DNA form, the CDR3 reads TGTGCCAGCAGTTTATCACTTCCGGGACTAGCGGAAAACTACGAGCAGTACTTC. The encoded protein is CASSLSLPGLAENYEQYF.

This clone was observed a handful of times. V gene TRBV2 combines with J gene TRBJ1-6; D not certain. The V end lost 6 bases, the J end lost 7 bases, and 7 bases lay between the germline ends. This CDR3 has 12 amino acids. Germline-derived CDR1 and CDR2 are SNHLY and FYNNEI. The CDR3 protein is CASRTLNSPLHF. The CDR3 DNA reads as TGTGCCAGCAGGACTCTAAATTCACCCCTCCACTTT. The full variable domain, in which reference TRBV2 and TRBJ1-6 provide the parts outside the CDR3, is EPEVTQTPSHQVTQMGQEVILRCVPISNHLYFYWYRQILGQKVEFLVSFYNNEISEKSEIFDDQFSVERPDGSNFTLKIRSTKLEDSAMYFCASRTLNSPLHFGNGTRLTVT.

The chain links TRBV5-4 to TRBJ2-1; 10 bases match TRBD2. Germline values: CDR1 SGHNT, CDR2 YYREEE (reference sequence). The CDR3 spans 16 residues. After removal of 4 bases from V and 6 bases from J, the junction contained 10 bases not matched to a gene. As DNA, the CDR3 is TGTGCCAGCAGCCGAACGAAGCTAGCGGGGGCCAATGAGCAGTTCTTC. This sequence encodes CASSRTKLAGANEQFF.

J is TRBJ1-2 and V is TRBV14, with D maybe TRBD1 (6 bases). This CDR3 is built from 17 residues. V lost 2 bases and J lost 3, with 19 bases in between. CDR1 SGHDN and CDR2 FVKESK come from the germline V gene. CDR3 loop: CASSQLGGGPVDYGYTF. CDR3 nucleotide sequence: TGTGCCAGCAGCCAACTAGGGGGTGGGCCTGTGGACTATGGCTACACCTTC.

A single count supports this clone. The chain recombines TRBV7-6 with TRBJ1-1; the match to TRBD1 covers 7 bases. Per germline, CDR1 SGHVS and CDR2 FNYEAQ. There are 13 residues in the CDR3. Trimming took 5 bases from V and 5 from J; bases not matched to a gene: 5. This chain's CDR3 is CASSTTGRTEAFF. In nucleotides, the CDR3 is TGTGCCAGCAGCACGACAGGGAGGACTGAAGCTTTCTTT.